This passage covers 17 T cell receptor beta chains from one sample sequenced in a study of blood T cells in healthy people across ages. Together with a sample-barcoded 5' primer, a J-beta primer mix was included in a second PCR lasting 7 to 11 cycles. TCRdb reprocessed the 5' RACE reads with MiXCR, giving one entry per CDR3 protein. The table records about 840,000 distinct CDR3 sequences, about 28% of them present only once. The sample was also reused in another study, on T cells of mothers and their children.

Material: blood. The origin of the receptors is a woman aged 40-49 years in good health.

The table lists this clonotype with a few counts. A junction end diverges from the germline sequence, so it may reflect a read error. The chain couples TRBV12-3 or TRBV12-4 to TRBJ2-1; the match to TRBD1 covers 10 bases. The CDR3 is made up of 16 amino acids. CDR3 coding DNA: TGTGTCAGCAGTCCAAGGGGGACAGGGGTGGCCAATGAGCAGTTCTTC. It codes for CVSSPRGTGVANEQFF.

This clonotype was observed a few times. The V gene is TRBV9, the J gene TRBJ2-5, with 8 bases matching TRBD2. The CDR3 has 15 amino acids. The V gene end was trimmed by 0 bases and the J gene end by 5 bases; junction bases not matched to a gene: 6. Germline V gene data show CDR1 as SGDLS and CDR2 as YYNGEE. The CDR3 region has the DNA TGTGCCAGCAGCGTAGGCGGGGGGCTTCGGGAGACCCAGTACTTC. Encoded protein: CASSVGGGLRETQYF.

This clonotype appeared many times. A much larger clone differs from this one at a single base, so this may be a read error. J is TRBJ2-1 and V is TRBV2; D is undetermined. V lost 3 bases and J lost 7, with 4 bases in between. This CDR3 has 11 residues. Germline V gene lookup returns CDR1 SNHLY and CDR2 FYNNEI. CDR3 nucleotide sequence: TGTGCCAGCAGTGATTGGAATGAGCAGTTCTTC. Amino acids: CASSDWNEQFF.

Here the CDR3 reads CASSFSLRGNTIYF. As DNA, the CDR3 is TGTGCCAGCAGTTTTTCCTTGAGGGGAAACACCATATATTTT. The chain couples TRBV28 to TRBJ1-3; D is unclear. CDR3 length: 14 amino acids. From germline, CDR1 is MDHEN and CDR2 SYDVKM. Between the trimmed V and J ends, which lost 3 bases and 4 bases, there was a span of 10 bases.

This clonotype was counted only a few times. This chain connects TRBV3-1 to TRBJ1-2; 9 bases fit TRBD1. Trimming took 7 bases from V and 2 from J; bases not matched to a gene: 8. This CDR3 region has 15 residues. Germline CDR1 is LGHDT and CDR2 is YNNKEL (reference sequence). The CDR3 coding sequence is TGTGCCAGCACCGAGAGCGACAGGGGGAACTATGGCTACACCTTC. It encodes CASTESDRGNYGYTF.

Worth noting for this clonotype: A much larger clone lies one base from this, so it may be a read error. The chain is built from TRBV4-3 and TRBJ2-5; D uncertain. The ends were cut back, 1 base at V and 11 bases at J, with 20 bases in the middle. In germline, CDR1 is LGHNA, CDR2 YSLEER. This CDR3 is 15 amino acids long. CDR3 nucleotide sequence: TGCGCCAGCAGCCAAGTGATGACAAACACCAATGAGCAGTACTTC. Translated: CASSQVMTNTNEQYF.

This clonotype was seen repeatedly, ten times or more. As DNA, the CDR3 is TGTGCCAGCAGCTTGGCCGTAGGGGGCTCCCTCTACGAGCAGTACTTC. As protein: CASSLAVGGSLYEQYF. The V call is TRBV5-5, the J call TRBJ2-7; TRBD1 matches at 7 bases. From germline, CDR1 is SGHKS and CDR2 YYEKEE (reference sequence). The CDR3 is 16 amino acids. V shed 0 bases and J 3 bases; nucleotides not matched to a gene: 9.

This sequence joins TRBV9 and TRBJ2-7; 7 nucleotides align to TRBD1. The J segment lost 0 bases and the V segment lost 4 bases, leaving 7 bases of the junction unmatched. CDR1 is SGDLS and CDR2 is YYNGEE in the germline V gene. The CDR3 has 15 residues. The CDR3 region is CASSKSWDSSYEQYF. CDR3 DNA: TGTGCCAGCAGCAAGAGCTGGGACAGCTCCTACGAGCAGTACTTC.

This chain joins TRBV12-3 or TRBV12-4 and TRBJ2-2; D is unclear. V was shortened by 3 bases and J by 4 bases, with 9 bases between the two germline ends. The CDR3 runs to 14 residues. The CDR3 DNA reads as TGTGCCAGCAGTTTCGGCGGCACCACCGGGGAGCTGTTTTTT. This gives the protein CASSFGGTTGELFF.

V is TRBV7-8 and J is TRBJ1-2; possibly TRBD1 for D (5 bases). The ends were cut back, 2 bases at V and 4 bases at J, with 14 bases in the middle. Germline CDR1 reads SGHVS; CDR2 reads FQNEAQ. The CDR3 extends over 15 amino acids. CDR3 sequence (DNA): TGTGCCAGCAGCTTACCGTCGACAGACATCTATGGCTACACCTTC. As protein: CASSLPSTDIYGYTF.

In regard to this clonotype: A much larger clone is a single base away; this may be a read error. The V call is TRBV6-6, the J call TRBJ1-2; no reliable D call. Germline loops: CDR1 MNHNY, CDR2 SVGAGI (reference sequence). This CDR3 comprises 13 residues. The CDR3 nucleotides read TGTACCACCCGAAGGGCGGCTAACTATGGCTACACCTTC. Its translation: CTTRRAANYGYTF.

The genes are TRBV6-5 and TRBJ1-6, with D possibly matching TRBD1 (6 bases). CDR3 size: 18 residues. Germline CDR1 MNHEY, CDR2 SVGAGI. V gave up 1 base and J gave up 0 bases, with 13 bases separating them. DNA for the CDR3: TGTGCCAGCAGTTACTTTGCGCCAGGGGACTCCTATAATTCACCCCTCCACTTT. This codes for CASSYFAPGDSYNSPLHF.

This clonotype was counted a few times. CDR3 protein: CASSDLGGLEAFF. In DNA form, the CDR3 reads TGTGCCAGCAGTGATCTCGGGGGACTTGAAGCTTTCTTT. The rearrangement links TRBV2 to TRBJ1-1; D is possibly TRBD1 (5 bases). Trimming stripped 3 bases from V and 7 bases from J, with 12 bases between. CDR3 length: 13 amino acids. Germline V lookup: CDR1 SNHLY, CDR2 FYNNEI.

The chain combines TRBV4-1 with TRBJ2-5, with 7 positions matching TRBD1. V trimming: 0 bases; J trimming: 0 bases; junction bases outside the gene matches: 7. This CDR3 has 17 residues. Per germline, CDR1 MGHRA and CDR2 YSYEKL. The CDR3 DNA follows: TGCGCCAGCAGCCAAGATGGGACAGAAACGTACCAAGAGACCCAGTACTTC. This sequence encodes CASSQDGTETYQETQYF.

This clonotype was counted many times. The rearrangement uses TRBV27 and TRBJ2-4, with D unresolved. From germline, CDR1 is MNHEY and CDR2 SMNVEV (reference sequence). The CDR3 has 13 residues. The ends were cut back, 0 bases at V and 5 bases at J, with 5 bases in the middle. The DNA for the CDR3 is TGTGCCAGCAGTTTATCTGAGCAAAACATTCAGTACTTC. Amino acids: CASSLSEQNIQYF.

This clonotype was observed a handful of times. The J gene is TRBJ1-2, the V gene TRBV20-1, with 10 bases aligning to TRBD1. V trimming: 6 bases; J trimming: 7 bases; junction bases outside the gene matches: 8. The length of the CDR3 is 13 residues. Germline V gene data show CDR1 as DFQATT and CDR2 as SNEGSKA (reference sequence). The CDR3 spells CSARQGAQSGYTF. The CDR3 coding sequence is TGCAGTGCGAGACAGGGGGCACAAAGTGGCTACACCTTC.

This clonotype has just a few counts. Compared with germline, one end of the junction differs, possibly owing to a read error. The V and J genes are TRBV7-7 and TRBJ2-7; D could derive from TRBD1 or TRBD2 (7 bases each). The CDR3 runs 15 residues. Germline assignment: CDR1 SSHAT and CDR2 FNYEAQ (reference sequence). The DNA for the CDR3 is TGTGCTAGCAGCTTAGGCAGGGGGGGGGCCTACGAGCAGTACTTC. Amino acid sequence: CASSLGRGGAYEQYF.